Presented here are 23 T cell receptor beta chains from one specimen sequenced in a study of graft-versus-host responses after intestinal transplantation. Clones were read by immunoSEQ multiplex PCR, and TCRdb kept only the in-frame ones, dropping some. The profile covers some 31,000 clones, with approximately 93% appearing a single time and 0.72% taken by the ten largest. The source material was PBMCs, sampled 66 days after intestinal transplant. The receptors shown here come from a human patient who received an intestinal transplant, so some T cells may come from the graft donor.

V usage is TRBV4-3 and J usage is TRBJ2-2; D not resolved. V lost 0 bases to trimming and J lost 5 bases, with 10 bases between them. This CDR3 region has 15 residues. In germline, CDR1 is LGHNA, CDR2 YSLEER. CDR3 protein: CASSQESERTGELFF. The CDR3 DNA follows: TGCGCCAGCAGCCAAGAGTCAGAACGTACCGGGGAGCTGTTTTTT.

This chain joins TRBV4-1 and TRBJ1-2, with 8 positions matching TRBD1. V lost 3 bases and J lost 0; bases outside the gene matches: 3. Germline loops: CDR1 MGHRA, CDR2 YSYEKL. The CDR3 has 15 amino acids. This chain's CDR3 is CASSHGQGPNYGYTF. The CDR3 region has the DNA TGCGCCAGCAGCCACGGACAGGGCCCTAACTATGGCTACACCTTC.

The chain employs TRBV11-3 and TRBJ2-7, with D tentatively TRBD2 (6 bases). Trimming cost V 6 bases and J 2 bases, with 11 bases left between them. The germline V gene encodes CDR1 SGHNT and CDR2 YENEEA. This CDR3 contains 13 residues. The CDR3 DNA reads as TGTGCCAGCAGTCAGCGGGCAACCTACGAGCAGTACTTC. Its translation is CASSQRATYEQYF.

V and J are TRBV7-6 and TRBJ2-7; TRBD2 agrees at 12 bases. In germline, CDR1 is SGHVS, CDR2 FNYEAQ. J lost 4 bases, V lost 4 bases, and 5 bases had no gene match. This CDR3 has 15 amino acids. The CDR3 DNA reads TGTGCCAGCAGCTCCCGACTAGCGGGGGATTACGAGCAGTACTTC. Translated: CASSSRLAGDYEQYF.

V and J are TRBV19 and TRBJ2-7; 7 nucleotides match TRBD2. The germline V gene encodes CDR1 LNHDA and CDR2 SQIVND (reference sequence). The CDR3 runs 14 residues. V lost 3 bases, J lost 2 bases, and 4 bases stayed unmatched. Here the CDR3 reads CASSMGLPPYEQYF. The CDR3 DNA is TGTGCCAGTAGTATGGGACTACCTCCCTACGAGCAGTACTTC.

The V and J genes are TRBV6-4 and TRBJ2-5, with 7 positions matching TRBD1. Trimming took 3 bases from V and 0 from J; bases not matched to a gene: 7. The CDR3 contains 16 residues. Germline V gene lookup returns CDR1 MRHNA and CDR2 SNTAGT. CDR3 residues: CASSDQGVAYQETQYF. The CDR3 DNA reads as TGTGCCAGCAGTGATCAGGGGGTAGCGTACCAAGAGACCCAGTACTTC.

CDR3 coding DNA: TGTGCCAGCAGCCCCTATCCGGGGCAGGGCAATCAGCCCCAGCATTTT. Amino acids: CASSPYPGQGNQPQHF. This chain joins TRBV4-2 and TRBJ1-5, with D maybe TRBD1 (5 bases). Germline CDR1 LGHNA, CDR2 YNFKEQ. With 4 bases removed from V and 2 bases from J, the gap between germline ends came to 15 bases. CDR3 size: 16 residues.

The chain recombines TRBV27 with TRBJ1-2; 12 positions agree with TRBD1. The CDR3 contains 17 residues. CDR1 and CDR2 (germline): MNHEY, SMNVEV (reference sequence). J lost 4 bases, V lost 3 bases, and 9 bases had no gene match. The CDR3: CASSFLQGQGAGYGYTF. In nucleotides, the CDR3 is TGTGCCAGCAGTTTCCTCCAGGGACAGGGGGCCGGCTATGGCTACACCTTC.

This clone is a singleton in its sample. The chain links TRBV12-5 to TRBJ1-1; D gene ambiguous. Germline CDR1 reads LGHNT; CDR2 reads FRNRAP. The CDR3 is 13 amino acids. Trimming stripped 1 base from V and 7 bases from J, with 10 bases between. The CDR3 sequence is CASGLDGFFEAFF. The CDR3 DNA reads as TGTGCTAGTGGTTTGGATGGGTTTTTTGAAGCTTTCTTT.

The CDR3 sequence: CASSPHREIDLYGYTF. In nucleotides, the CDR3 is TGTGCCAGCAGCCCTCACAGGGAAATCGACCTTTATGGCTACACCTTC. J is TRBJ1-2 and V is TRBV5-6; perhaps TRBD1 as D (6 bases). V lost 4 bases, J lost 5 bases, and 21 bases lay in between. CDR1 and CDR2 from the germline V gene are SGHDT and YYEEEE. This CDR3 has 16 residues.

The chain joins TRBV28 to TRBJ2-2; D is perhaps TRBD1 or TRBD2 (5 bases each). This CDR3 region has 16 residues. Per the germline V gene, CDR1 is MDHEN and CDR2 is SYDVKM. Trimming removed 2 bases from V and 4 bases from J, with 14 bases in between. The CDR3 DNA is TGTGCCAGCAGTTTAGAGGGCAGGGCCCGCACCGGGGAGCTGTTTTTT. This encodes CASSLEGRARTGELFF.

The chain carries TRBV4-3 and TRBJ1-2, with 8 bases aligning to TRBD1. This CDR3 spans 19 amino acids. The V segment lost 0 bases and the J segment 4 bases; nucleotides outside the gene matches: 16. CDR1 and CDR2 (germline): LGHNA, YSLEER. The DNA of the CDR3 is TGCGCCAGCAGCCAAGATCGTGCAGGGGGCAAGGCCGCTTCCTATGGCTACACCTTC. Its translation is CASSQDRAGGKAASYGYTF.

The CDR3 region has the DNA TGTGCCAGCAGTTTGGGGCAGGAACTGTTTTTT. Translating gives CASSLGQELFF. The rearrangement joins TRBV28 to TRBJ1-4, with a weak D call TRBD1 (5 bases). V was cut by 3 bases and J by 12 bases, with 8 bases left in between. CDR1 is MDHEN and CDR2 is SYDVKM in the germline V gene. CDR3 length: 11 amino acids.

This chain connects TRBV15 to TRBJ1-6; perhaps TRBD1 as D (5 bases). From germline, CDR1 is LNHNV and CDR2 YYDKDF (reference sequence). V lost 5 bases to trimming and J lost 5 bases, with 16 bases between them. The CDR3 sequence is 16 residues long. The CDR3 DNA is TGTGCCACCAGCCCTTGGGGACCTATGGATAATTCACCCCTCCACTTT. Translation: CATSPWGPMDNSPLHF.

V gene TRBV27 combines with J gene TRBJ2-7; 8 bases fit TRBD1. The CDR3 consists of 14 residues. The J segment lost 3 bases and the V segment lost 3 bases, leaving 4 bases of the junction unmatched. Germline V gene lookup returns CDR1 MNHEY and CDR2 SMNVEV (reference sequence). CDR3 in amino acids: CASSFIGTGYEQYF. The CDR3 coding sequence is TGTGCCAGCAGTTTTATCGGGACAGGCTACGAGCAGTACTTC.

The chain recombines TRBV5-4 with TRBJ2-5; the match to TRBD1 covers 10 bases. The last part of the DNA fits TRBJ2-7 better; the J call may be wrong. Per the germline V gene, CDR1 is SGHNT and CDR2 is YYREEE (reference sequence). The CDR3 is 14 amino acids. The CDR3 DNA follows: TGTGCCAGCAGCTATGGGACAGGGGCGTACGAGCAGTACTTC. Translated: CASSYGTGAYEQYF.

The V gene is TRBV2, the J gene TRBJ1-5; perhaps TRBD1 as D (5 bases). Trimming took 6 bases from V and 2 from J, leaving 5 bases between them. This CDR3 spans 12 amino acids. Germline CDR1 reads SNHLY; CDR2 reads FYNNEI. CDR3 sequence (DNA): TGTGCCAGCAGACAGGGCAATCAGCCCCAGCATTTT. This gives the protein CASRQGNQPQHF.

CDR3 loop: CASSRVPQETQYF. CDR3 sequence (DNA): TGTGCCAGCAGCAGGGTCCCTCAAGAGACCCAGTACTTC. The rearrangement uses TRBV7-6 and TRBJ2-5; no clear D. This CDR3 is built from 13 residues. Trimming removed 5 bases from V and 2 bases from J, with 9 bases in between. Looked up from germline, CDR1 is SGHVS and CDR2 is FNYEAQ.

This clone was observed a single time. V and J are TRBV6-5 and TRBJ2-7, with D unclear. Trimming pared 0 bases from V and 4 bases from J, leaving 4 bases between. Germline-derived CDR1 and CDR2 are MNHEY and SVGAGI. This CDR3 has 12 amino acids. CDR3 residues: CASSYSPYEQYF. The CDR3 coding sequence is TGTGCCAGCAGTTACTCCCCTTACGAGCAGTACTTC.

The chain employs TRBV27 and TRBJ2-7, with 15 bases fitting TRBD2. The CDR3 loop spans 13 amino acids. Trimming removed 6 bases from V and 9 bases from J; junction bases left unmatched: 3. Germline V lookup: CDR1 MNHEY, CDR2 SMNVEV (reference sequence). The CDR3 nucleotides are TGTGCCAGCAGCGGACTAGCGGGGGGGAGGCAGTACTTC. It specifies CASSGLAGGRQYF.

The table lists this clone with a count of one. The chain combines TRBV7-8 with TRBJ2-3; D unresolved. Germline V gene data show CDR1 as SGHVS and CDR2 as FQNEAQ. The CDR3 sequence is 20 residues long. V was trimmed by 7 bases and J by 0 bases, leaving 29 bases between them. CDR3 protein: CASIIASPEATLVSTDTQYF. In DNA, the CDR3 is TGTGCCAGCATTATAGCCTCCCCGGAAGCCACTCTTGTTAGCACAGATACGCAGTATTTT.

The rearrangement links TRBV9 to TRBJ1-1, with D possibly matching TRBD1 (5 bases). This CDR3 comprises 13 residues. CDR1 is SGDLS, CDR2 YYNGEE, per germline. Trimming left V 0 bases short and J 5 bases short, with 8 bases between. DNA of the CDR3: TGTGCCAGCAGCGTAGGGGGGGAGACTGAAGCTTTCTTT. Translated: CASSVGGETEAFF.

The chain joins TRBV23-1 to TRBJ2-3; TRBD2 agrees at 8 bases. TRBV23-1 is recorded as an ORF, its role being uncertain. The CDR3 totals 16 residues. V lost 2 bases, J lost 3 bases, and 7 bases stayed unmatched. CDR3 DNA sequence: TGCGCCAGCAGTCAAACAGCGGGAGCCGGGACAGATACGCAGTATTTT. Translation gives CASSQTAGAGTDTQYF.